Following are 25 T cell receptor beta chains from one sample sequenced in a study of control samples from healthy donors and cancer patients. Sequenced by immunoSEQ multiplex PCR; TCRdb stores in-frame clones only, minus some. The profile shows about 160,000 clones, around 94% of them singletons. Sequenced material: PBMCs. All receptors derive from a man in his 60s with colorectal cancer.

The V call is TRBV12-3 or TRBV12-4, the J call TRBJ1-2; perhaps TRBD1 as D (5 bases). The ends were cut back, 2 bases at V and 8 bases at J, with 6 bases in the middle. The CDR3 contains 11 residues. CDR3 region: CASSLRGGYTF. CDR3 in DNA: TGTGCCAGCAGTTTAAGGGGAGGCTACACCTTC.

The gene calls are TRBV14 and TRBJ1-4; D unclear. V was pared by 4 bases and J by 0 bases, with 9 bases between. In germline, CDR1 is SGHDN, CDR2 FVKESK. The CDR3 is 15 amino acids. In nucleotides, the CDR3 is TGTGCCAGCAGCCGAAACCTCGCAACTAATGAAAAACTGTTTTTT. Translating it yields CASSRNLATNEKLFF.

The V call is TRBV7-9, the J call TRBJ2-5, with 11 positions matching TRBD1. Germline V gene sequence: CDR1 SEHNR, CDR2 FQNEAQ (reference sequence). The CDR3 totals 16 residues. With 0 bases clipped from V and 5 bases from J, the junction kept 5 bases outside the gene matches. DNA for the CDR3: TGTGCCAGCAGCTTAGCGGGACAGGGGGGTTTGGAGACCCAGTACTTC. This codes for CASSLAGQGGLETQYF.

DNA of the CDR3: TGTGCCAGCAGTGTCATGGGTTTCGATCAGCCCCAGCATTTT. It yields the protein CASSVMGFDQPQHF. This chain links TRBV6-6 with TRBJ1-5; D ambiguous. The length of the CDR3 is 14 residues. CDR1 MNHNY and CDR2 SVGAGI come from the germline V gene (reference sequence). V was clipped by 5 bases and J by 5 bases, with 13 bases between them.

The CDR3 here is CASSLGLAGYNEQFF. CDR3 in DNA: TGCGCCAGCAGCTTGGGACTAGCGGGCTACAATGAGCAGTTCTTC. V usage is TRBV5-1 and J usage is TRBJ2-1, with TRBD2 matching over 10 bases. V trimming: 0 bases; J trimming: 3 bases; junction bases outside the gene matches: 0. The CDR3 is made up of 15 amino acids. CDR1 SGHRS and CDR2 YFSETQ come from the germline V gene.

The rearrangement uses TRBV18 and TRBJ2-7, with a possible D match to TRBD1 (6 bases). From germline, CDR1 is KGHSH and CDR2 LQKENI. This CDR3 spans 15 amino acids. V shed 3 bases and J shed 4 bases, with 16 bases lying between them. CDR3 residues: CASSPPTGQGYEQYF. The CDR3, as DNA: TGTGCCAGCTCACCCCCGACAGGCCAGGGGTACGAGCAGTACTTC.

The rearrangement joins TRBV7-8 to TRBJ2-7; no reliable D call. CDR3 length: 13 amino acids. From germline, CDR1 is SGHVS and CDR2 FQNEAQ. V shed 3 bases and J shed 7 bases, with 13 bases lying between them. The DNA of the CDR3 is TGTGCCAGCAGCTTTGGAGACTCCCATGAGCAGTACTTC. Amino acids: CASSFGDSHEQYF.

The J gene is TRBJ1-2, the V gene TRBV3-1 (or the pseudogene TRBV3-2), with D possibly TRBD1 on 6 matching bases. CDR3 length: 14 amino acids. Germline-derived CDR1 and CDR2 are LGHDT and YNNKEL (reference sequence). Trimming stripped 4 bases from V and 4 bases from J, with 13 bases between. Here the CDR3 DNA reads TGTGCCAGCAGCCTTACCACAGGGTCCTATGGCTACACCTTC. It is translated as CASSLTTGSYGYTF.

The V gene is TRBV7-8, the J gene TRBJ2-5, with 7 positions matching TRBD2. CDR1 is SGHVS and CDR2 is FQNEAQ in the germline V gene. There are 14 residues in the CDR3. V shed 0 bases, J shed 5 bases, and the junction held 3 bases outside the gene matches. The CDR3 sequence: CASSLAASGETQYF. Here the CDR3 DNA reads TGTGCCAGCAGCTTAGCGGCTAGCGGCGAGACCCAGTACTTC.

V gene TRBV6-5 combines with J gene TRBJ1-5; 8 bases map to TRBD1. Germline CDR1 reads MNHEY; CDR2 reads SVGAGI. This CDR3 spans 14 amino acids. J was trimmed by 6 bases and V by 6 bases; bases with no gene match: 7. CDR3 in amino acids: CASSAATGVQPQHF. The CDR3 DNA is TGTGCCAGCAGCGCCGCGACAGGGGTTCAGCCCCAGCATTTT.

The chain recombines TRBV19 with TRBJ2-7; 11 positions agree with TRBD1. The V gene's germline CDR1 is LNHDA and CDR2 SQIVND (reference sequence). The CDR3 covers 15 residues. The V segment lost 4 bases and the J segment 3 bases; nucleotides outside the gene matches: 5. The CDR3 DNA follows: TGTGCCAGTAGTACCCGGACAGGGGGCTACTACGAGCAGTACTTC. Its translation is CASSTRTGGYYEQYF.

The chain recombines TRBV7-2 with TRBJ1-6; possible D gene TRBD1, 6 bases. The germline gives CDR1 SGHTA, CDR2 FQGNSA. V was cut by 7 bases and J by 9 bases, with 19 bases left in between. This CDR3 region has 15 residues. The DNA of the CDR3 is TGTGCCAGCAACACCCGGGGGGGCCTGGGTTCACCCCTCCACTTT. Its protein product is CASNTRGGLGSPLHF.

The chain has TRBV4-3 and TRBJ1-2, with D possibly matching TRBD1 (6 bases). V gave up 1 base and J gave up 2 bases, with 11 bases separating them. The germline V gene encodes CDR1 LGHNA and CDR2 YSLEER. The CDR3 length is 15 residues. The CDR3 reads CASSQVRQANYGYTF. In DNA, the CDR3 is TGCGCCAGCAGCCAAGTGAGACAGGCAAACTATGGCTACACCTTC.

The chain carries TRBV2 and TRBJ1-5; D is possibly TRBD1 (5 bases). The CDR3 is 13 residues long. V lost 3 bases to trimming and J lost 4 bases, with 7 bases between them. The germline gives CDR1 SNHLY, CDR2 FYNNEI. CDR3 bases: TGTGCCAGCAGTGACAGGGAAAATCAGCCCCAGCATTTT. As protein: CASSDRENQPQHF.

V is TRBV6-2 or TRBV6-3 and J is TRBJ1-1, with TRBD1 as a possible D gene (6 bases). The length of the CDR3 is 14 residues. The germline V gene has CDR1 MNHEY and CDR2 SVGEGT. V lost 4 bases, J lost 4 bases, and 13 bases lay in between. The CDR3, as DNA: TGTGCCAGCAGTTTGGGGGGCGGCGGCACTGAAGCTTTCTTT. Amino acids: CASSLGGGGTEAFF.

The chain uses TRBV5-8 and TRBJ1-5; TRBD1 agrees at 8 bases. The CDR3 extends over 17 amino acids. Unmatched junction bases numbered 5, after V lost 0 bases and J lost 0 bases. Per germline, CDR1 SGHTS and CDR2 YDEGEE. CDR3 residues: CASSLGDRTNSNQPQHF. As DNA, the CDR3 is TGTGCCAGCAGCTTGGGGGACAGGACCAATAGCAATCAGCCCCAGCATTTT.

The chain recombines TRBV5-1 with TRBJ1-1; 9 nucleotides line up with TRBD1. Germline V lookup: CDR1 SGHRS, CDR2 YFSETQ. The V and J ends lost 4 bases and 3 bases, in that order; junction bases with no gene match: 10. The CDR3 sequence is 16 residues long. As DNA, the CDR3 is TGCGCCAGCAGCCCTAGACAGGGGGAGTGGGACACTGAAGCTTTCTTT. Amino acids: CASSPRQGEWDTEAFF.

The chain joins TRBV7-2 to TRBJ1-2; maybe TRBD1 (5 bases). The CDR3 spans 14 residues. V gave up 0 bases and J gave up 10 bases, with 15 bases separating them. CDR1 is SGHTA and CDR2 is FQGNSA in the germline V gene. CDR3 DNA sequence: TGTGCCAGCAGCTTAGCGAGGACACTCCCTTCCTACACCTTC. This gives the protein CASSLARTLPSYTF.

The rearrangement uses TRBV9 and TRBJ1-4; possible D gene TRBD1, 5 bases. This CDR3 spans 15 amino acids. CDR1 SGDLS and CDR2 YYNGEE come from the germline V gene. V was trimmed by 0 bases and J by 3 bases, leaving 9 bases between them. DNA of the CDR3: TGTGCCAGCAGCGTAGGGCAGGGATCTAATGAAAAACTGTTTTTT. Translated, it gives CASSVGQGSNEKLFF.

This chain joins TRBV7-9 and TRBJ1-4; weak D call: TRBD1 (5 bases). Germline V gene lookup returns CDR1 SEHNR and CDR2 FQNEAQ (reference sequence). The length of the CDR3 is 14 residues. V lost 3 bases and J lost 0, with 5 bases in between. CDR3 in amino acids: CASSLGATNEKLFF. The CDR3 DNA sequence: TGTGCCAGCAGCTTGGGGGCAACTAATGAAAAACTGTTTTTT.

V gene TRBV6-5 combines with J gene TRBJ2-5, with D possibly called TRBD1 or TRBD2 (7 bases each). CDR3 length equals 13 residues. With 6 bases removed from V and 5 bases from J, the gap between germline ends came to 13 bases. Germline lookup yields CDR1 MNHEY and CDR2 SVGAGI. As DNA, the CDR3 is TGTGCCAGCAGGCAGGGGGGGTGGGAGACCCAGTACTTC. This sequence encodes CASRQGGWETQYF.

The chain carries TRBV5-1 and TRBJ1-1, with D maybe TRBD1 (5 bases). Trimming took 0 bases from V and 0 from J, leaving 9 bases between them. CDR3 size: 15 residues. Germline loops: CDR1 SGHRS, CDR2 YFSETQ. The chain's CDR3 is CASSLAGRMNTEAFF. The CDR3 nucleotides are TGCGCCAGCAGCTTGGCGGGACGGATGAACACTGAAGCTTTCTTT.

As to this clone: One end of the junction is discordant with germline, which a read error may explain. The same CDR3 also results from other DNA sequences found in this sample. The chain employs TRBV7-2 and TRBJ2-6, with D possibly matching TRBD1 (5 bases). Germline CDR1 SGHTA, CDR2 FQGNSA. The length of the CDR3 is 15 residues. CDR3 sequence (DNA): TGTGCCAGCAGCTTAGGGCACTCTGGGGCCAACGTCCTGACTTTT. Protein sequence: CASSLGHSGANVLTF.

The J gene is TRBJ2-3, the V gene TRBV7-9; 16 bases are a match to TRBD2. Germline V gives CDR1 SEHNR, CDR2 FQNEAQ (reference sequence). Losses at the gene ends were 5 bases for V and 5 bases for J; bases not matched to a gene: 10. The CDR3 has 18 residues. The CDR3 bases are TGTGCCAGCAGCCCGGGACTAGCGGGGGGGCAATCCAGAGATACGCAGTATTTT. It encodes CASSPGLAGGQSRDTQYF.

The rearrangement links TRBV19 to TRBJ1-2, with 7 bases lining up with TRBD1. Per germline, CDR1 LNHDA and CDR2 SQIVND (reference sequence). This CDR3 comprises 13 residues. The junction had 3 bases not matched to a gene; V was cut back by 6 bases and J by 2 bases. The CDR3 sequence is CASSPTGNYGYTF. DNA of the CDR3: TGTGCCAGTAGCCCGACAGGGAACTATGGCTACACCTTC. The full variable domain, its missing parts supplied by reference TRBV19 and TRBJ1-2, is DGGITQSPKYLFRKEGQNVTLSCEQNLNHDAMYWYRQDPGQGLRLIYYSQIVNDFQKGDIAEGYSVSREKKESFPLTVTSAQKNPTAFYLCASSPTGNYGYTFGSGTRLTVV.